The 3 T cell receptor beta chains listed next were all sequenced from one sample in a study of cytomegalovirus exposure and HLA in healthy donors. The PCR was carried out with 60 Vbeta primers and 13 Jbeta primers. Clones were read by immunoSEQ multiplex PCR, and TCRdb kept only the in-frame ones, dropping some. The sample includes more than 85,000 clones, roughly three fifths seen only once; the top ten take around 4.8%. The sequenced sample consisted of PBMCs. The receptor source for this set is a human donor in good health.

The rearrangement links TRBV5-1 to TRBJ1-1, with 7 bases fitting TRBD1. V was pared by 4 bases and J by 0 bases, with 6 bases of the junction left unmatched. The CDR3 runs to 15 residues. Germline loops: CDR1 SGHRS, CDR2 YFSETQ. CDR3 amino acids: CASSPRDSVNTEAFF. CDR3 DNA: TGCGCCAGCAGCCCTAGGGACAGCGTGAACACTGAAGCTTTCTTT.

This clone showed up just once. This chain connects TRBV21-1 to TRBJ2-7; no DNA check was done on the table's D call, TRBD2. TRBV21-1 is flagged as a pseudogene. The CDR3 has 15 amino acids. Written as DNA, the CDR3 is TGTGCCAGCAGCAAAGTGCTAGCGGGACGCTACGAGCAGTACTTC. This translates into CASSKVLAGRYEQYF.

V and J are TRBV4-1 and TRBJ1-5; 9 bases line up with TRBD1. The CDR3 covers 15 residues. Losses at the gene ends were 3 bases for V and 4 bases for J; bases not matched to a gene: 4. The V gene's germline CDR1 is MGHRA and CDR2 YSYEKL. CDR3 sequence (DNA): TGCGCCAGCAGCCATCCCGACAGGGGGAATCAGCCCCAGCATTTT. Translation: CASSHPDRGNQPQHF.